This is a list of T cell receptor beta chains from one sample in a study of cytomegalovirus exposure and HLA in healthy donors. Clones were sequenced by immunoSEQ multiplex PCR, and TCRdb holds only the in-frame ones, with some missing. The table has about 120,000 clones, over 60% seen once. Sequenced: PBMCs. The receptors here all came from a man between 18 and 35 years old in good health and CMV-seropositive. Both conserved end residues are part of each CDR3. The D gene is left open where the match is weak. Size is stated for part of the rows, as once, few or many counts, or as a class when the clone is expanded.

clone_size j_call v_call d_call cdr3_nt cdr3_aa
few TRBJ2-5 TRBV13 NA TGTGCCAGCAGCCTGCGAAGGGACATCCAAGAGACCCAGTACTTC CASSLRRDIQETQYF
NA TRBJ2-2 TRBV5-4 TRBD2 TGTGCCAGCTTTAGCGGGAGGTCGAACACCGGGGAGCTGTTTTTT CASFSGRSNTGELFF
NA TRBJ1-2 TRBV5-4 NA TGTGCCAGCAGCTTGGGAGGGAATGTCAATGGCTACACCTTC CASSLGGNVNGYTF
few TRBJ2-5 TRBV25-1 NA TGTGCCAGCAGTGAGCCGCGGACGGGAACCGGGGCCCAGTACTTC CASSEPRTGTGAQYF
NA TRBJ1-1 TRBV5-6 NA TGTGCCAGCAGCCCGATTCCACTCGAAGACACTGAAGCTTTCTTT CASSPIPLEDTEAFF
NA TRBJ2-1 TRBV19 NA TGTGCCAGTAGTCCTGGCAGGTCTGAGCAGTTCTTC CASSPGRSEQFF
NA TRBJ2-5 TRBV28 NA TGTGCCAGCAGACCCAGGGGAGAACAAGAGACCCAGTACTTC CASRPRGEQETQYF
NA TRBJ2-7 TRBV5-6 TRBD1 TGTGCCAGCAGCTTTGGACAGGGATGGGCCTACGAGCAGTACTTC CASSFGQGWAYEQYF
few TRBJ2-1 TRBV6-5 NA TGTGCCAGCAGTTACTCCTTAGCCCCCAATGAGCAGTTCTTC CASSYSLAPNEQFF
few TRBJ1-3 TRBV5-1 NA TGCGCCAGCAGCTTGGAGTCGGACAGCTCTGGAAACACCATATATTTT CASSLESDSSGNTIYF
NA TRBJ2-2 TRBV7-9 NA TGTTCCAGCAGCTTAGTTTACGAGCGACGTACCGGGGAGCTGTTTTTT CSSSLVYERRTGELFF
NA TRBJ1-5 TRBV27 TRBD1 TGTGCCAGCACCCTATCAGGGACAGGGAACAATCAGCCCCAGCATTTT CASTLSGTGNNQPQHF
NA TRBJ1-1 TRBV30 NA TGTGCCTGGAGTGGAGTGACTGAAGCTTTCTTT CAWSGVTEAFF
NA TRBJ1-1 TRBV7-3 TRBD1 TGTGCCAGCAGCTTGGGACAGGGTAACACTGAAGCTTTCTTT CASSLGQGNTEAFF
few TRBJ2-1 TRBV11-1 TRBD2 TGTGCCAGCAGCCCCGGAGGGCGGGAGGGCCCTGAGCAGTTCTTC CASSPGGREGPEQFF
NA TRBJ1-5 TRBV27 NA TGTGCCAGCAGTTTATCCGGGGAGGCTCGCGATCAGCCCCAGCATTTT CASSLSGEARDQPQHF
NA TRBJ2-1 TRBV6-5 NA TGTGCCAGCACCCCTGCGGCGGTGAATGAGCAGTTCTTC CASTPAAVNEQFF
NA TRBJ2-7 TRBV14 TRBD2 TGTGCCAGCAGCTCAGATCGGCGGGAGGCCCAAGAGCAGTACTTC CASSSDRREAQEQYF
NA TRBJ1-3 TRBV7-9 TRBD1 TGTGCCAGCAGCTTAGGGGCAGGGGGGAACTCTGGAAACACCATATATTTT CASSLGAGGNSGNTIYF
few TRBJ1-2 TRBV28 NA TGTGCCAGCAGTCCTGGAAGTGCAGGGAACTATGGCTACACCTTC CASSPGSAGNYGYTF
few TRBJ2-1 TRBV11-3 NA TGTGCCAGCAGCTCCAACTCCTACAATGAGCAGTTCTTC CASSSNSYNEQFF
NA TRBJ2-2 TRBV5-1 NA TGCGCCAGCAGCTTGGCCGGGGCTAGCGAGATATTTGGGGAGCTGTTTTTT CASSLAGASEIFGELFF
few TRBJ2-3 TRBV28 TRBD1 TGTGCCAGCAGATTGACAGGGGGGGATACGCAGTATTTT CASRLTGGDTQYF
NA TRBJ1-5 TRBV7-9 NA TGTGCCAGCCGCGGGGAAAATCAGCCCCAGCATTTT CASRGENQPQHF
many TRBJ2-1 TRBV6-5 TRBD2 TGTGCCAGCAGTTACTCGAGAGCGGGAGGTGACAATGAGCAGTTCTTC CASSYSRAGGDNEQFF
NA TRBJ1-2 TRBV30 NA TGTGCCTGGAGTGTACCGGACAGATACTATGGCTACACCTTC CAWSVPDRYYGYTF
NA TRBJ1-5 TRBV30 NA TGTGCCTGGAGTGGGCTCGCAAACAATCAGCCCCAGCATTTT CAWSGLANNQPQHF
NA TRBJ2-5 TRBV4-1 TRBD2 TGCGCCAGCAGCCAAGGGGGGACTAGCGGTCAAGAGACCCAGTACTTC CASSQGGTSGQETQYF
NA TRBJ2-5 TRBV10-3 TRBD2 TGTGCCATCAGTGACGGGGGGTTGGGAGAGACCCAGTACTTC CAISDGGLGETQYF
NA TRBJ1-2 TRBV10-2 TRBD1 TGCGCCAGCAGTGATCTTTTGACAGGGATCTATGGCTACACCTTC CASSDLLTGIYGYTF
NA TRBJ1-4 TRBV7-9 NA TGTGCCAGCAGCTCAACAGGACGATATGAAAAACTGTTTTTT CASSSTGRYEKLFF
NA TRBJ1-2 TRBV5-6 NA TGTGCCAGCAGCTTGAACAGTCGTAACTATGGCTACACCTTC CASSLNSRNYGYTF
few TRBJ2-3 TRBV7-3 NA TGTGCCAGCAGCCACTCACTAGGCATTCAAGCAGATACGCAGTATTTT CASSHSLGIQADTQYF
few TRBJ1-3 TRBV4-1 NA TGCGCCAGCAGCCTGTACCAGGGGAAAGACTCTGGAAACACCATATATTTT CASSLYQGKDSGNTIYF
once TRBJ2-2 TRBV5-1 NA TGCGCCAGCAGCTTGGACGGGAGAAGCACCGGGGAGCTGTTTTTT CASSLDGRSTGELFF
NA TRBJ2-1 TRBV2 NA TGTGCCAGCAGTGAGGCGGGGTCGGGACAGTTCTTC CASSEAGSGQFF
NA TRBJ2-7 TRBV2 TRBD2 TGTGCCAGCAAGGGCGGGAGGGCCAGCGAGCAGTACTTC CASKGGRASEQYF
few TRBJ1-3 TRBV7-9 NA TGTGCCAGCAACGACAGGAACTCTGGAAACACCATATATTTT CASNDRNSGNTIYF
NA TRBJ2-7 TRBV27 NA TGTGCCAGCAGTTTTGGCCGTGACTACGAGCAGTACTTC CASSFGRDYEQYF
NA TRBJ2-1 TRBV5-1 TRBD2 TGCGCCAGCAGCCTTGGGGGTAGCGGGGGCCCCCAAGGTGAGCAGTTCTTC CASSLGGSGGPQGEQFF
NA TRBJ2-3 TRBV6-5 TRBD2 TGTGCCAGCAGTTACTCAACGGGACTAGCGGCATATACGCAGTATTTT CASSYSTGLAAYTQYF
NA TRBJ1-2 TRBV10-2 NA TGCGCCAGCAGTGCAGAAGTAAGAGGGCCTCTATATGGCTACACCTTC CASSAEVRGPLYGYTF
NA TRBJ2-7 TRBV5-5 NA TGTGCCAGCAGCTTGGATAGGGGCCTAAGCTCCTACGAGCAGTACTTC CASSLDRGLSSYEQYF
NA TRBJ1-5 TRBV5-1 NA TGCGCCAGCAGCCCCGCTCCGGGGGATAATCGGCCCCAGCATTTT CASSPAPGDNRPQHF
NA TRBJ1-5 TRBV30 NA TGTGCCTGGAAGGGGGTGAGCAGGGACCGTTATAGCAATCAGCCCCAGCATTTT CAWKGVSRDRYSNQPQHF
NA TRBJ2-6 TRBV19 NA TGTGCCAGTAGTAAGACTATCTCTGGGGCCAACGTCCTGACTTTC CASSKTISGANVLTF
once TRBJ1-5 TRBV6-1 TRBD1 TGTGCCAGCAGTGAAGCCTTGGACAGGGGGCGAACAAAAAATCAGCCCCAGCATTTT CASSEALDRGRTKNQPQHF
once TRBJ2-5 TRBV5-1 TRBD2 TGCGCCAGCGCCCCTGGCGGGGGGGCCAGAGAGACCCAGTACTTC CASAPGGGARETQYF
NA TRBJ1-5 TRBV10-1 TRBD1 TGCGCCAGCGTGGGACAGGGGGCTAATCAGCCCCAGCATTTT CASVGQGANQPQHF
NA TRBJ2-7 TRBV9 TRBD1 TGTGCCAGCAGCGTAGCGGAAGGACAGGGTACGTACGAGCAGTACTTC CASSVAEGQGTYEQYF
NA TRBJ2-1 TRBV5-1 TRBD2 TGCGCCAGCAGCTTGTCTAGCGGGGGGTACAATGAGCAGTTCTTC CASSLSSGGYNEQFF
NA TRBJ1-2 TRBV6-5 NA TGTGCCATCCGCTACCGACGTGGGGGCGTCTATGGCTACACCTTC CAIRYRRGGVYGYTF
NA TRBJ1-2 TRBV6-5 TRBD1 TGTGCCAGCAGTTACTCGGGCACAGGGGGGGTATTTGGCTACACCTTC CASSYSGTGGVFGYTF
few TRBJ2-2 TRBV28 TRBD1 TGTGCCAGCAGTCCGCCCCGGACAGGGGGCACCGGGGAGCTGTTTTTT CASSPPRTGGTGELFF
NA TRBJ1-1 TRBV27 NA TGTGCCAGCAGTTCGTTCTCAGGGAACACTGAAGCTTTCTTT CASSSFSGNTEAFF
few TRBJ2-2 TRBV28 TRBD2 TGTGCCAGCATGAGTACGGGACTAGCGCGTACGAACACCGGGGAGCTGTTTTTT CASMSTGLARTNTGELFF
NA TRBJ1-2 TRBV28 NA TGTGCCAGCAGCGACTATGGCTACACCTTC CASSDYGYTF